The clone carrying this T cell receptor (beta chain) was observed a few times. What it binds is not known. Germline V gene data show CDR1 as SGHDN and CDR2 as FVKESK. V lost 1 base and J lost 2, with 9 bases in between. The CDR3 sequence is 15 residues long. PCR used 60 Vbeta primers and 13 Jbeta primers. Here immunoSEQ multiplex PCR was the method, and the copy in TCRdb shows in-frame clones only, minus some. The sample shows around 100,000 clones, 81% of them seen only once. The donors (healthy individuals) were bone marrow donors. The data derive from a study of cytomegalovirus exposure and HLA in healthy donors. Overall study context: Among the 300 to 400 donors who were genotyped, about 80% fell in the genetic ancestry cluster that is associated with self-reported Caucasian donors. Study results and limitations: Reportedly, fewer N-insertions than the roughly 700-donor mean appeared in an Asian-associated ancestry cluster in a later analysis. Researchers counted 164 TCR beta chains as cytomegalovirus-associated.

The sequence was collected from a woman between 65 and 79 years old in good health and CMV-seropositive. The V gene is TRBV14, the J gene TRBJ1-5, with unresolved D. What was sequenced was PBMCs. This CDR3 is CASSQVRKRNQPQHF. The CDR3 nucleotides read TGTGCCAGCAGCCAAGTCAGGAAGCGCAATCAGCCCCAGCATTTT.